This T cell receptor (beta chain) was retrieved from a study of blood T cell repertoires in COVID-19. Whole-study context: Acute and convalescent COVID-19 samples came from the United States, Italy and Spain. T cells, B-cell-depleted T cells, or PBMCs supplied cDNA or gDNA.

The CDR3 totals 15 residues. As originally analysed: Counts of nucleated cells, estimated from reference gene primer amplification, were obtained. Method: immunoSEQ multiplex PCR; TCRdb's copy keeps in-frame clones and lacks some. The V and J calls and the clone size are those of that table, but D and trimming were determined from the DNA. The sample lists approximately 67,000 clones, 75% to 90% seen once, with around 5.3% in the top ten. Only a few counts were recorded for this clone. V usage is TRBV21-1 and J usage is TRBJ2-5; the D segment call TRBD2 is taken from the table without a DNA check. TRBV21-1 is reported as a pseudogene. The specimen was peripheral blood. This clonotype was sampled from a man over 45 with active COVID-19. This CDR3 reads CASSKALGDQETQYF. The DNA for the CDR3 is TGTGCCAGCAGCAAAGCGCTAGGAGACCAAGAGACCCAGTACTTC.